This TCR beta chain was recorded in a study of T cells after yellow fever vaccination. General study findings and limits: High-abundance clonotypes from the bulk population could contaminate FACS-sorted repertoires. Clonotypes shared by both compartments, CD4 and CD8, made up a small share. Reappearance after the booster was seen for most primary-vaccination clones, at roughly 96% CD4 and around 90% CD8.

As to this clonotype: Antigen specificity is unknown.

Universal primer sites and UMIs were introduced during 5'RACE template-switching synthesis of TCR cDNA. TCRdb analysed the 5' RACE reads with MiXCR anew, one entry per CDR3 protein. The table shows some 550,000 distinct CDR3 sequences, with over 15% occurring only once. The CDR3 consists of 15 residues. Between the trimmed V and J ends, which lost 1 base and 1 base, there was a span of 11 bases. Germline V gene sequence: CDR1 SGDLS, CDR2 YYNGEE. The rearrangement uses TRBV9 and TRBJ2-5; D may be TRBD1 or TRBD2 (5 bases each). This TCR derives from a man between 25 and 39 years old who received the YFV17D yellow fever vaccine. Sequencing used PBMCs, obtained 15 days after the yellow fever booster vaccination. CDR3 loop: CASSVWTGTQETQYF. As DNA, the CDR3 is TGTGCCAGCAGCGTATGGACGGGGACCCAAGAGACCCAGTACTTC.